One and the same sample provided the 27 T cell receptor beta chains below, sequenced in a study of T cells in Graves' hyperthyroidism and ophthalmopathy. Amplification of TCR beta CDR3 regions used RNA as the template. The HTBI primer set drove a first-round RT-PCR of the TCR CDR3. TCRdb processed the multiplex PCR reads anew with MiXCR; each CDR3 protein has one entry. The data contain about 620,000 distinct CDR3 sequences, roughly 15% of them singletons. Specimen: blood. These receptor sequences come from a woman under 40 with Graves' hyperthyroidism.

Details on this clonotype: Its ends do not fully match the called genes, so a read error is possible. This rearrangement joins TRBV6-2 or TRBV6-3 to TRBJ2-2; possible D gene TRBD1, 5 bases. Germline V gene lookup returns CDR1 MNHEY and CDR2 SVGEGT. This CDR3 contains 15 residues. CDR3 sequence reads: CASNWAGSKTGELFF. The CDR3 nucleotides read TGTGCCAGCAATTGGGCAGGGTCGAAAACCGGGGAGCTGTTTTTT.

CDR3 in amino acids: CASTGAAGGPNEQFF. In DNA form, the CDR3 reads TGTGCCAGCACCGGAGCAGCGGGAGGTCCCAATGAGCAGTTCTTC. The J gene is TRBJ2-1, the V gene TRBV3-1, with TRBD2 matching 9 bases. The V segment lost 7 bases and the J segment 6 bases; nucleotides outside the gene matches: 10. Germline V gene data show CDR1 as LGHDT and CDR2 as YNNKEL (reference sequence). CDR3 length: 15 amino acids.

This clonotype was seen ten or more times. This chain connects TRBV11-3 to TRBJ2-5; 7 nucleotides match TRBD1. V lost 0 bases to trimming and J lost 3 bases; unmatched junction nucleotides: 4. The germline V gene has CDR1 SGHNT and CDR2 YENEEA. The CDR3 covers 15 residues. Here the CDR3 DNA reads TGTGCCAGCAGCTTAGATTGGGGACAGAAAGAGACCCAGTACTTC. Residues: CASSLDWGQKETQYF. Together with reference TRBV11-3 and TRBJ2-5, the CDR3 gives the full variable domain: EAGVVQSPRYKIIEKKQPVAFWCNPISGHNTLYWYLQNLGQGPELLIRYENEEAVDDSQLPKDRFSAERLKGVDSTLKIQPAELGDSAVYLCASSLDWGQKETQYFGPGTRLLVL.

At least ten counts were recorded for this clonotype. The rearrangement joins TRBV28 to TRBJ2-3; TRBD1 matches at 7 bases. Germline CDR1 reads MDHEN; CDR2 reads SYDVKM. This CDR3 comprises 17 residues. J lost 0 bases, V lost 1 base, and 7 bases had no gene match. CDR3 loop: CASSLFAGTVSTDTQYF. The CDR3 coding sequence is TGTGCCAGCAGTTTATTCGCCGGGACAGTTAGCACAGATACGCAGTATTTT.

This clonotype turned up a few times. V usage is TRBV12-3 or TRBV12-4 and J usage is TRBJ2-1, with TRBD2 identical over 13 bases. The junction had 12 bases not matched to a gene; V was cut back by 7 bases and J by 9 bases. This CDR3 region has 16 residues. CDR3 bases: TGTGCCAGCACCCTGAAAGGACTAGCGGGAGCTAGTGAGCAGTTCTTC. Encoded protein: CASTLKGLAGASEQFF.

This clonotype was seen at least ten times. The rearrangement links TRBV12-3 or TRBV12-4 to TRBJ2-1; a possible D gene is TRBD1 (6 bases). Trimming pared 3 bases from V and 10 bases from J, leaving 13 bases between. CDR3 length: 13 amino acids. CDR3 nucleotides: TGTGCCAGCAGTTTTGGGACAAATCTAGAGCAGTTCTTC. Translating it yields CASSFGTNLEQFF.

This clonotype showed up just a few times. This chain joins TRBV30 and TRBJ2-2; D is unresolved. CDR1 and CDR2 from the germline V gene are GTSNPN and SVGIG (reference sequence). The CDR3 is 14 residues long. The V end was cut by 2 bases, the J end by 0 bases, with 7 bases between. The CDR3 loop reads CAWSRSPNTGELFF. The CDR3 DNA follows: TGTGCCTGGAGTAGGAGTCCGAACACCGGGGAGCTGTTTTTT.

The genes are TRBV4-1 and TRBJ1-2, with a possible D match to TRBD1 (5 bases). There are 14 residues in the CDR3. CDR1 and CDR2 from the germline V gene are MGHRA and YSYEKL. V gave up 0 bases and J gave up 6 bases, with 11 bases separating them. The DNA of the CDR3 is TGCGCCAGCAGCCAAGACAGGGCAACTAATGGCTACACCTTC. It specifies CASSQDRATNGYTF.

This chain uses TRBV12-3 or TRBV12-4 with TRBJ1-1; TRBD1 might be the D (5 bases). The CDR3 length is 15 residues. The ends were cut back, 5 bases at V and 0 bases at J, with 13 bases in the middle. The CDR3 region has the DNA TGTGCCAGCAGTACTCAGGGACCTCTGAACACTGAAGCTTTCTTT. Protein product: CASSTQGPLNTEAFF.

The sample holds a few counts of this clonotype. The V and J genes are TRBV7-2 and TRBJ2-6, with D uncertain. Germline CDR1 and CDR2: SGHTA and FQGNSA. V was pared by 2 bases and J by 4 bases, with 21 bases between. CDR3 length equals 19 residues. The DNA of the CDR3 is TGTGCCAGCAGCTTAATCACGCGGTTCCGAAGTGCCGGGGCCAACGTCCTGACTTTC. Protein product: CASSLITRFRSAGANVLTF.

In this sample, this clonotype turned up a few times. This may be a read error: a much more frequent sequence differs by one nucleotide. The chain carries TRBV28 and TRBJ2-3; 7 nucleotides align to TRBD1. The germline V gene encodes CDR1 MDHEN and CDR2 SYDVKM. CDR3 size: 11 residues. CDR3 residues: CASIRTGTQYF. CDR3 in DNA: TGTGCCAGCATTCGGACAGGTACGCAGTATTTT.

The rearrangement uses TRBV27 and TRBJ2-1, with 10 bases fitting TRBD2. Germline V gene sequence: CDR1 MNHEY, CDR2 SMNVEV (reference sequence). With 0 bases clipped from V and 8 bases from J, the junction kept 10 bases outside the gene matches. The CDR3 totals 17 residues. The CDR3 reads CASSLSSGRAKGDEQFF. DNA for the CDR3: TGTGCCAGCAGTTTATCGAGCGGGAGGGCCAAAGGGGATGAGCAGTTCTTC.

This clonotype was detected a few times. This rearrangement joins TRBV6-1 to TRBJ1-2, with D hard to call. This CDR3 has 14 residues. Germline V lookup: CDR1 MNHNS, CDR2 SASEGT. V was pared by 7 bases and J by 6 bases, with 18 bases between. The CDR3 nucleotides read TGTGCCAGCACCGCCCTGTCCATTTTAGATGGCTACACCTTC. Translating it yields CASTALSILDGYTF.

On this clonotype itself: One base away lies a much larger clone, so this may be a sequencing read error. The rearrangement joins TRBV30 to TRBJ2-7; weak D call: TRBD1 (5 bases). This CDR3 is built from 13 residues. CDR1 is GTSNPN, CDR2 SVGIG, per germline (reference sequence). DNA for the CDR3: TGTGCCTGGAGGATTTCAGGGTCCTACGAGCGGTACTTC. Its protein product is CAWRISGSYERYF.

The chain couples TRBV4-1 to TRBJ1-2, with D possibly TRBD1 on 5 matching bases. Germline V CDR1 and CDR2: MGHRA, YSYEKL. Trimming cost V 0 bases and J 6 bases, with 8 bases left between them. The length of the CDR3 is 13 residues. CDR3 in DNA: TGCGCCAGCAGCCAAGAATCAGGGAATGGCTACACCTTC. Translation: CASSQESGNGYTF.

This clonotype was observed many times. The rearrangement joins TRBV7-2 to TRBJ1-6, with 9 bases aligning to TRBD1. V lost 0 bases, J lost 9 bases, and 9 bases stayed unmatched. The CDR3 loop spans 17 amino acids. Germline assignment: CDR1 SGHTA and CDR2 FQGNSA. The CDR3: CASSLASIGTGRSPLHF. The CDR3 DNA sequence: TGTGCCAGCAGCTTAGCGAGTATCGGGACAGGGCGTTCACCCCTCCACTTT.

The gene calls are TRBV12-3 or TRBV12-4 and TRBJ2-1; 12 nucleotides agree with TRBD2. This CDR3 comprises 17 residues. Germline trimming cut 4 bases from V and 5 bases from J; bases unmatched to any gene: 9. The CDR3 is CASSSIAGTSGHNEQFF. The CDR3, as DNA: TGTGCCAGCAGTTCCATCGCCGGGACTAGCGGGCACAATGAGCAGTTCTTC.

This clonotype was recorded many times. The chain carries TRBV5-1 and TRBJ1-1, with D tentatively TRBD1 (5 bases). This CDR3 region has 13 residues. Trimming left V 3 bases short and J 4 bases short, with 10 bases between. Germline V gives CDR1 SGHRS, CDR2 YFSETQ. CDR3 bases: TGCGCCAGCAGCTCGCCGGGGGGCACTGAAGCTTTCTTT. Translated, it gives CASSSPGGTEAFF.

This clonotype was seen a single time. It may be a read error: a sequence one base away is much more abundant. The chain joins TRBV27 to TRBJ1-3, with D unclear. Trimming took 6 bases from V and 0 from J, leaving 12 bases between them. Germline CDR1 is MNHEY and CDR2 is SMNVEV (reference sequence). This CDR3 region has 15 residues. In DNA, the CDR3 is TGTGCCAGCAGAACCACCAGCTTCTCTGGAAACACCATATATTTT. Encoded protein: CASRTTSFSGNTIYF.

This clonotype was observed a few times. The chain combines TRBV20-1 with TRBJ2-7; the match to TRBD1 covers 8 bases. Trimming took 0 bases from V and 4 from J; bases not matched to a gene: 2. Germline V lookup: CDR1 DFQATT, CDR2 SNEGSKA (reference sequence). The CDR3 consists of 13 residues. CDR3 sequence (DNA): TGCAGTGCTAGAGACAGGGGGCATTACGAGCAGTACTTC. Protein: CSARDRGHYEQYF.

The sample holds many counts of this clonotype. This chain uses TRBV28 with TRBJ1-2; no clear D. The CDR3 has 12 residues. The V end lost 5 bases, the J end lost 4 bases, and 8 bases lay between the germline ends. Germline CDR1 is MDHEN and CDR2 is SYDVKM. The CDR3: CASSPPIYGYTF. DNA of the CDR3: TGTGCCAGCAGTCCACCCATCTATGGCTACACCTTC.

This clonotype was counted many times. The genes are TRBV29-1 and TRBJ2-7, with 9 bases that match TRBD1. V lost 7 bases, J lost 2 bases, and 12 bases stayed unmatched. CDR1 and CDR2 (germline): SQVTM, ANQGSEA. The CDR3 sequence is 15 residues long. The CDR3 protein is CSGLEWGQGTYEQYF. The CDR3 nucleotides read TGCAGCGGCCTCGAGTGGGGACAGGGCACCTACGAGCAGTACTTC.

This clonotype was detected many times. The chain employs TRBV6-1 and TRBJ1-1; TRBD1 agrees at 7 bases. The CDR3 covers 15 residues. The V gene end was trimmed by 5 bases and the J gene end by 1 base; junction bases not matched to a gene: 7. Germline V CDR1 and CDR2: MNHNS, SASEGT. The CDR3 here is CASSSGGPTNTEAFF. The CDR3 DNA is TGTGCCAGCAGTTCAGGGGGGCCGACGAACACTGAAGCTTTCTTT.

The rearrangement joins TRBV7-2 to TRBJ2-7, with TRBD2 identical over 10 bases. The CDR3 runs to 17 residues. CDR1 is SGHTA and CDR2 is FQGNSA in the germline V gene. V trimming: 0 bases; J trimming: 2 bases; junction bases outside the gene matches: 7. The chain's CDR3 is CASSLAFTGTSAYEQYF. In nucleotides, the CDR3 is TGTGCCAGCAGCTTAGCGTTCACCGGGACTAGCGCCTACGAGCAGTACTTC. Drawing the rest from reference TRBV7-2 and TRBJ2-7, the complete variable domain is GAGVSQSPSNKVTEKGKDVELRCDPISGHTALYWYRQSLGQGLEFLIYFQGNSAPDKSGLPSDRFSAERTGGSVSTLTIQRTQQEDSAVYLCASSLAFTGTSAYEQYFGPGTRLTVT.

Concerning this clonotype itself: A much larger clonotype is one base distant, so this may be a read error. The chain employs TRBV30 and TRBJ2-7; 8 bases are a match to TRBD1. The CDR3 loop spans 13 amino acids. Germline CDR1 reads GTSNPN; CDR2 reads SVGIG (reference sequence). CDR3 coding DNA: TGTGTCTGGGAGACAGGGGCGGCCTACGAGCAGTACTTC. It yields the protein CVWETGAAYEQYF. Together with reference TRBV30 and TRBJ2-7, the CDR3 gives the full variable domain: SQTIHQWPATLVQPVGSPLSLECTVEGTSNPNLYWYRQAAGRGLQLLFYSVGIGQISSEVPQNLSASRPQDRQFILSSKKLLLSDSGFYLCVWETGAAYEQYFGPGTRLTVT.

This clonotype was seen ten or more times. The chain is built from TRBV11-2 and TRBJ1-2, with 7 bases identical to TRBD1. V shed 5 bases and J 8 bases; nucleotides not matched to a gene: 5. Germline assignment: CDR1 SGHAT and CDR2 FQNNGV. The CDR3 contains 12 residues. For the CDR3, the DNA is TGTGCCAGCAGCGAACAGGGGTTAGGCTACACCTTC. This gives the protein CASSEQGLGYTF.

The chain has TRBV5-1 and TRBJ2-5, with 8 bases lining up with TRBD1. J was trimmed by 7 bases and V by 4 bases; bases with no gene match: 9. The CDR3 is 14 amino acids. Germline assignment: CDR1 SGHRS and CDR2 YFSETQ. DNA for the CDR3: TGCGCCAGCAGCCCCGGGACACAGGGGGGGACCCAGTACTTC. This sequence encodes CASSPGTQGGTQYF.